This T cell receptor beta chain was profiled in a study of cytomegalovirus exposure and HLA in healthy donors. Germline V gene lookup returns CDR1 SGHDN and CDR2 FVKESK. V dropped 8 bases and J dropped 6; count of bases not matched to a gene: 9. The CDR3 is made up of 14 amino acids. It was with 60 Vbeta and 13 Jbeta primers that the PCR ran. Produced via immunoSEQ multiplex PCR; TCRdb's table is partial and in-frame only. The sample has about 110,000 clones. The chain employs TRBV14 and TRBJ2-2; 7 bases are a match to TRBD1. This TCR was recovered from a man aged 40-50 years in good health and CMV-seropositive. The material sequenced was PBMCs. CDR3 amino acids: CASRTQGVPGELFF. The DNA for the CDR3 is TGTGCCAGCCGAACCCAGGGGGTGCCCGGGGAGCTGTTTTTT. Based on the CDR3 plus reference TRBV14 and TRBJ2-2, the full variable domain is EAGVTQFPSHSVIEKGQTVTLRCDPISGHDNLYWYRRVMGKEIKFLLHFVKESKQDESGMPNNRFLAERTGGTYSTLKVQPAELEDSGVYFCASRTQGVPGELFFGEGSRLTVL.